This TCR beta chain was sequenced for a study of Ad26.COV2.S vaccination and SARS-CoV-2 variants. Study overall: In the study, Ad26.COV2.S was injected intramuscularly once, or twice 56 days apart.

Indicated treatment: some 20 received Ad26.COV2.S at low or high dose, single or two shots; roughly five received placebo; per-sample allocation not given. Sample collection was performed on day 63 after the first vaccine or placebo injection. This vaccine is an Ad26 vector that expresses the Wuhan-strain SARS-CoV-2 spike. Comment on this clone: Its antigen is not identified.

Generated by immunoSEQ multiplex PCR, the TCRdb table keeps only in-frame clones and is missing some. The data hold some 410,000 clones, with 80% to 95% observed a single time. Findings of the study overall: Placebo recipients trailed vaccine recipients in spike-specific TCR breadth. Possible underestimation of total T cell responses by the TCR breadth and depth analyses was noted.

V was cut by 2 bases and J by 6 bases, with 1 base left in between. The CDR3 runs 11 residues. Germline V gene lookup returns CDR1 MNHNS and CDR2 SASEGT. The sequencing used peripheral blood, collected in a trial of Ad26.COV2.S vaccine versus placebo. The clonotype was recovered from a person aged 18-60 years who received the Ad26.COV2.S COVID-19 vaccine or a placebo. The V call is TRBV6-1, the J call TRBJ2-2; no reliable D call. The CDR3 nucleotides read TGTGCCAGCAGTGAATCCGGGGAGCTGTTTTTT. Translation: CASSESGELFF.